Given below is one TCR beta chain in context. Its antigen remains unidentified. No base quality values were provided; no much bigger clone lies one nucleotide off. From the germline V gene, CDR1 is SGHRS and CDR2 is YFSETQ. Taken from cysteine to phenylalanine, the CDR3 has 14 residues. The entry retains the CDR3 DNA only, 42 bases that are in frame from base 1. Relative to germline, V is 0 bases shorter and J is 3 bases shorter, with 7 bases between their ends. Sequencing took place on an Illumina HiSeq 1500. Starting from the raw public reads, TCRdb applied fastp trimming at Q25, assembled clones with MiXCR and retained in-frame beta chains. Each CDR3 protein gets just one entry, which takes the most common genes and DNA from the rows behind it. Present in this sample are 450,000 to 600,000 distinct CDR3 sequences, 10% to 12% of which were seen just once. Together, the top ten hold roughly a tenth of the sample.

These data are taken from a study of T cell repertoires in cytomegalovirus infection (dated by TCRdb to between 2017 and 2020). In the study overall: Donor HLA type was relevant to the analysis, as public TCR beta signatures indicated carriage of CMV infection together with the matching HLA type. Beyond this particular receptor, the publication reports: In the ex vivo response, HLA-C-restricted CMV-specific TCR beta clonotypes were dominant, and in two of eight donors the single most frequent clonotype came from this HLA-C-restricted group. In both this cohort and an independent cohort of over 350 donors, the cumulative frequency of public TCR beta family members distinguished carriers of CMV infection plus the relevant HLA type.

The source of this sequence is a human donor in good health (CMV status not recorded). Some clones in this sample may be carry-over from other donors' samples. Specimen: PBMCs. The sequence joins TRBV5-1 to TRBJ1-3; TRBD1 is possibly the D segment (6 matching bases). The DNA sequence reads TGCGCCAGCAGCTTGGAGGGGGATGGAAACACCATATATTTT. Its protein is CASSLEGDGNTIYF.